Detailed here is one TCR beta chain. The antigen is not known. This specimen belongs to a study of cytomegalovirus exposure and HLA in healthy donors. Germline V gene data show CDR1 as LNHDA and CDR2 as SQIVND (reference sequence). V shed 2 bases and J 0 bases; nucleotides not matched to a gene: 4. The CDR3 totals 17 residues. A multiplex PCR was run with 60 Vbeta primers and 13 Jbeta primers. TCRdb keeps only in-frame clones here, not all; method: immunoSEQ multiplex PCR. Recorded for this sample: approximately 100,000 clones. Study results and caveats: Most TCR beta V segments were productive about 90% or about 30% of the time in an earlier analysis. Later on, an analysis found that several of the most significant clusters appeared to be linked to common viral pathogens, which included parvovirus B19. Most TCR sequences were uncommon, yet certain public TCRs appeared in many donors.

The V call is TRBV19, the J call TRBJ2-2, with 9 bases fitting TRBD1. Sequenced sample: PBMCs. The sequence was collected from a man aged 40-50 years in good health and CMV-seronegative. CDR3 nucleotide sequence: TGTGCCAGTAGTATACTAACAGGGGGCGCGAACACCGGGGAGCTGTTTTTT. It encodes CASSILTGGANTGELFF.